Shown below are 3 T cell receptor beta chains from a single sample sequenced in a study of T cells in localized non-small cell lung cancer. Clones were sequenced by immunoSEQ multiplex PCR, and TCRdb holds only the in-frame ones, with some missing. The sample lists roughly 1,500 clones; around 30% were seen once. This specimen was lung tumor tissue, taken before any cancer treatment. The receptors come from a male donor at least 60 years old with stage II lung adenocarcinoma.

V and J are TRBV11-3 and TRBJ2-5, with 7 bases aligning to TRBD2. Germline assignment: CDR1 SGHNT and CDR2 YENEEA. The CDR3 loop spans 14 amino acids. With V trimmed by 4 bases and J by 4 bases, 6 bases remained unmatched. The CDR3 DNA reads as TGTGCCAGCAGCTCCCGACCGGGGGGAGAGACCCAGTACTTC. This codes for CASSSRPGGETQYF. Drawing the rest from reference TRBV11-3 and TRBJ2-5, the complete variable domain is EAGVVQSPRYKIIEKKQPVAFWCNPISGHNTLYWYLQNLGQGPELLIRYENEEAVDDSQLPKDRFSAERLKGVDSTLKIQPAELGDSAVYLCASSSRPGGETQYFGPGTRLLVL.

This clone is large in the sample. The rearrangement uses TRBV7-2 and TRBJ2-7; TRBD1 might be the D (7 bases). The V end was cut by 4 bases, the J end by 6 bases, with 13 bases between. Looked up from germline, CDR1 is SGHTA and CDR2 is FQGNSA. The CDR3 runs 13 residues. CDR3 in DNA: TGTGCCAGCAGCTGGGGGGACAGATCCGAGCAGTACTTC. Its protein product is CASSWGDRSEQYF.

The J gene is TRBJ2-5, the V gene TRBV11-3, with 10 nucleotides matching TRBD2. Germline V gene sequence: CDR1 SGHNT, CDR2 YENEEA. V was clipped by 1 base and J by 1 base; unmatched bases: 6. The CDR3 is made up of 17 amino acids. The DNA of the CDR3 is TGTGCCAGCAGCTTAGGCGCTAGCGGGGGTGCCCAAGAGACCCAGTACTTC. It codes for CASSLGASGGAQETQYF.